Listed below are T cell receptor beta chains from one sample, sequenced in a study of blood T cells in healthy people across ages. A single record per CDR3 protein comes from TCRdb applying MiXCR to the 5' RACE reads. This sample has more than 1,400,000 distinct CDR3 sequences, with roughly 40% found just once. Sequencing was performed on blood. The receptors stem from a woman aged 18-30 years in good health. Both conserved end residues are part of each CDR3. The D gene is left open where the match is weak. Rows give clone size only sometimes, using once, few, many, or a class for an expanded clone.

J gene | clone size | D gene | V gene | CDR3 DNA | CDR3 protein
TRBJ1-2 | few | . | TRBV12-3/TRBV12-4 | TGTGCCAGCAGGCGTGGGAATAACTATGGCTACACCTTC | CASRRGNNYGYTF
TRBJ2-3 | many | TRBD2 | TRBV20-1 | TGCAGTGCTTCCGGGACTAGCGGCACAGATACGCAGTATTTT | CSASGTSGTDTQYF
TRBJ2-2 | . | . | TRBV9 | TGTGCCAGCAGCGTAGGTGACCTACTCCCGAACACCGGGGAGCTGTTTTTT | CASSVGDLLPNTGELFF
TRBJ2-7 | . | . | TRBV5-1 | TGCGCCAGCGGATTGGGGCCGGGTGAGCAGTACTTC | CASGLGPGEQYF
TRBJ2-1 | . | TRBD2 | TRBV6-5 | TGTGCCAGCAGTTACTCGCCTAGCGGCCATGGGATTGGGGATGAGCAGTTCTTC | CASSYSPSGHGIGDEQFF
TRBJ1-2 | . | . | TRBV6-1 | TGTGCCAGCAGTCTTGTGGAGGTTAACTATGGCTACACCTTC | CASSLVEVNYGYTF
TRBJ2-5 | few | TRBD2 | TRBV10-3 | TGTGCCATCAGTGAGTCGGGCGGGGGGGTTCAAGAGACCCAGTACTTC | CAISESGGGVQETQYF
TRBJ1-2 | . | . | TRBV20-1 | TGCAGTGCGGGGAGCGGCTACACCTTC | CSAGSGYTF
TRBJ2-3 | . | TRBD2 | TRBV2 | TGTGCCAGCAGTGAAGCGGGACTAGCAACGCAGTATTTT | CASSEAGLATQYF
TRBJ2-1 | . | TRBD2 | TRBV20-1 | TGCAGTGCTCCTGATAGACTAGCGGGTCCCCCCGGGGATGAGCAGTTCTTC | CSAPDRLAGPPGDEQFF
TRBJ1-5 | few | . | TRBV10-3 | TGTGCCATCAGGGGCACAGAAGATCAGCCCCAGCATTTT | CAIRGTEDQPQHF
TRBJ2-1 | . | TRBD2 | TRBV5-1 | TGCGCCAGCAGCCTCGGGGGGGCAATGATCTACAATGAGCAGTTCTTC | CASSLGGAMIYNEQFF
TRBJ1-1 | . | . | TRBV25-1 | TGTGCCAGCAGTGAAGGGGGCAGGGTGGAAGCTGAAGCTTTCTTT | CASSEGGRVEAEAFF
TRBJ2-7 | . | TRBD2 | TRBV12-5 | TGTGCTAGTGGTTTGGGGACTAGCGGACCCTACGAGCAGTACTTC | CASGLGTSGPYEQYF
TRBJ2-3 | few | . | TRBV2 | TGTGCCAGCAGTGAAGGTCTAGCAGAGAACACAGATACGCAGTATTTT | CASSEGLAENTDTQYF
TRBJ2-7 | . | TRBD2 | TRBV4-2 | TGTGCCAGCAGCTTATCAGCGGGGGAGGAGCGGCAGTACTTC | CASSLSAGEERQYF
TRBJ2-1 | . | . | TRBV29-1 | TGCAGCGTTGAAGAGGACACCTACAATGAGCAGTTCTTC | CSVEEDTYNEQFF
TRBJ2-1 | . | TRBD2 | TRBV7-8 | TGTGCCAGCAGCCCACAGGCGGGGCTAGCGGGATCCTACAATGAGCAGTTCTTC | CASSPQAGLAGSYNEQFF
TRBJ1-2 | few | . | TRBV21-1 | TGTGCCAGCAGCAAAAAAAAGGTGGACAGGGGATCCTATGGCTACACCTTC | CASSKKKVDRGSYGYTF
TRBJ2-7 | many | . | TRBV10-3 | TGTGCCATCAGTGAGGAAGGGAACCCCACCTACGAGCAGTACTTC | CAISEEGNPTYEQYF
TRBJ2-1 | . | . | TRBV12-3/TRBV12-4 | TGTGCCAGCAGTTTAGTGAGTGTGCAGTTCTTC | CASSLVSVQFF
TRBJ1-2 | . | . | TRBV18 | TGTGCCAGCTCACCAGGGAGGGAGTCCCCCATCGGCTACACCTTC | CASSPGRESPIGYTF
TRBJ1-2 | few | TRBD1 | TRBV7-2 | TGTGCCAGCAGCTTACCGGGACAGTTCTATGGCTACACCTTC | CASSLPGQFYGYTF
TRBJ1-2 | . | TRBD1 | TRBV25-1 | TGTGCCAGCAGTGAACCGGGACAGACCTCCTATGGCTACACCTTC | CASSEPGQTSYGYTF
TRBJ2-5 | . | TRBD2 | TRBV6-1 | TGTGCCAGCAGTGAAGGAATCTTGGGCGGGGGGGGTCAAGAGACCCAGTACTTC | CASSEGILGGGGQETQYF
TRBJ1-2 | . | TRBD1 | TRBV2 | TGTGCCAGCAGTGAACGGACAGGCGGCGGCTACACCTTC | CASSERTGGGYTF
TRBJ1-1 | . | . | TRBV4-1 | TGCGCCAGCAGCCAACCGGCATCTATGGGGTACACTGAAGCTTTCTTT | CASSQPASMGYTEAFF
TRBJ1-4 | . | TRBD1 | TRBV4-1 | TGCGCCAGCAGCCGTAACCGACAGGGAACTAATGAAAAACTGTTTTTT | CASSRNRQGTNEKLFF
TRBJ2-3 | few | . | TRBV20-1 | TGCAGTGCTAGAGAGGCGGGTCACTTCACAGATACGCAGTATTTT | CSAREAGHFTDTQYF
TRBJ2-7 | . | . | TRBV7-9 | TGTGCCAGCAGCCCGCCAGGGGACCATATTCCATACGAGCAGTACTTC | CASSPPGDHIPYEQYF
TRBJ2-5 | . | . | TRBV20-1 | TGCAGTGCTCCCCGCTTTGGTTGGGGGTCAACCCAAGAGACCCAGTACTTC | CSAPRFGWGSTQETQYF
TRBJ2-1 | few | TRBD2 | TRBV12-3/TRBV12-4 | TGTGCCAGCAGTGTAGCGGGGGCTGCTGAGCAGTTCTTC | CASSVAGAAEQFF
TRBJ2-5 | . | . | TRBV29-1 | TGCAGCGGATCTAGTCCAGGGCGTAATGAGCAGTACTTC | CSGSSPGRNEQYF
TRBJ1-1 | few | . | TRBV4-1 | TGCGCCAGCAGCCAAGATCTTAGCGGGTCCGAATTGTCTGAAGCTTTCTTT | CASSQDLSGSELSEAFF
TRBJ2-6 | . | . | TRBV11-2 | TGTGCCAGCAGCGCAGCACTAGTATTGGCGGGCTCTGGGGCCGACGTCCTGACTTTC | CASSAALVLAGSGADVLTF
TRBJ1-2 | . | . | TRBV29-1 | TGCAGCGTTTGGGGCGGCTATGGCTACACCTTC | CSVWGGYGYTF
TRBJ1-2 | . | . | TRBV18 | TGTGCCAGCCCCTCCGGCCAGGGTGGCTACACCTTC | CASPSGQGGYTF
TRBJ2-5 | few | TRBD2 | TRBV12-3/TRBV12-4 | TGTGCCAGCAGTTTAATGAGTAGCGGGGCGGAGACCCAGTACTTC | CASSLMSSGAETQYF
TRBJ2-1 | few | . | TRBV5-8 | TGTGCCAGTAGCCGCCGCTCCTACAATGAGCAGTTCTTC | CASSRRSYNEQFF
TRBJ2-7 | . | . | TRBV4-1 | TGCGCCAGCAGCCAAGACTCGGTCTACGAGCAGTACTTC | CASSQDSVYEQYF
TRBJ2-1 | . | . | TRBV12-3/TRBV12-4 | TGTGCCAGCAGTGAAACCCCAGGGAGGTATGAGCAGTTCTTC | CASSETPGRYEQFF
TRBJ1-1 | few | . | TRBV12-3/TRBV12-4 | TGTGCCAGCACGGGGTCCGCGTACACCCAGAACACTGAAGCTTTCTTT | CASTGSAYTQNTEAFF
TRBJ2-7 | few | TRBD1 | TRBV10-3 | TGTGCCACCACTGGGGGACAGGGATCCTTCGAGCAGTACTTC | CATTGGQGSFEQYF
TRBJ2-1 | few | . | TRBV6-1 | TGTGCCAGCAGTACGACCATCCCCGGGGAGCAGTTCTTC | CASSTTIPGEQFF
TRBJ2-5 | . | . | TRBV7-6 | TGTGCCAGCACCAACAGGAGGGGGACTCAAGAGACCCAGTACTTC | CASTNRRGTQETQYF